This TCR beta chain was identified during a study of shared clonotypes between healthy human individuals. Clones were read by immunoSEQ multiplex PCR, and TCRdb kept only the in-frame ones, dropping some. The table records about 520,000 clones, 95% to 97% of them present only once. The germline CDR1 and CDR2 sequences are SEHNR and FQNEAQ (reference sequence). The CDR3 is 16 residues long. Trimming at V came to 4 bases and at J to 5 bases, leaving 13 bases not matched to a gene. The clonotype originates from a woman aged 25 to 39 in good health. The genes are TRBV7-9 and TRBJ2-7, with 8 bases matching TRBD2. Sequencing was done on a sample of naive CD4+ T cells sorted from blood. The subset here: CD45RA+ positively selected. In DNA form, the CDR3 reads TGTGCCAGCAGCTCAGAGGGCATTAGCGGGACCGACGAGCAGTACTTC. This encodes CASSSEGISGTDEQYF.